Each of the 9 T cell receptor beta chains below was sequenced from the same sample in a study of T cell responses to AZD1222 COVID-19 vaccine. The data were produced by immunoSEQ multiplex PCR, yet TCRdb's version contains in-frame clones alone and is incomplete. The sample comprises 100,000 to 150,000 clones, less than 90% of which are singletons, and roughly 9.8% rests with the top ten. The sequences come from peripheral blood, collected on day 0 of AZD1222 vaccination. All receptors come from an adult in good health.

In this sample, this clone turned up once. J is TRBJ1-1 and V is TRBV5-1; D is possibly TRBD1 (6 bases). Germline CDR1 is SGHRS and CDR2 is YFSETQ. The V and J ends lost 4 bases and 2 bases respectively, with 21 bases between them. This CDR3 spans 17 amino acids. For the CDR3, the DNA is TGCGCCAGCAGCCCGAATCGACAGGCCCAAACCAACACTGAAGCTTTCTTT. Translation: CASSPNRQAQTNTEAFF.

This rearrangement joins TRBV11-2 to TRBJ2-2, with TRBD1 matching over 7 bases. Germline CDR1 and CDR2: SGHAT and FQNNGV. With V trimmed by 6 bases and J by 6 bases, 7 bases remained unmatched. The CDR3 has 14 residues. The CDR3 loop is CASRQGQYAGELFF. Here the CDR3 DNA reads TGTGCCAGCAGACAGGGACAGTACGCCGGGGAGCTGTTTTTT.

DNA of the CDR3: TGTGCCAGCAGCTTACGCGCCTCCGGTGGGGAAGAAAAACTGTTTTTT. Translating gives CASSLRASGGEEKLFF. The chain employs TRBV7-8 and TRBJ1-4, with D hard to call. Trimming took 2 bases from V and 8 from J, leaving 18 bases between them. There are 16 residues in the CDR3. The germline CDR1 and CDR2 sequences are SGHVS and FQNEAQ.

The V gene is TRBV12-3 or TRBV12-4, the J gene TRBJ1-5; TRBD1 matches 7 bases. This CDR3 has 13 amino acids. Trimming removed 6 bases from V and 4 bases from J; junction bases left unmatched: 3. CDR3 bases: TGTGCCAGCAGCGACAGGGAAAATCAGCCCCAGCATTTT. Residues: CASSDRENQPQHF.

The V and J genes are TRBV5-4 and TRBJ2-1, with no clear D. This CDR3 has 15 residues. CDR1 and CDR2 (germline): SGHNT, YYREEE (reference sequence). Trimming cost V 3 bases and J 4 bases, with 14 bases left between them. The CDR3 DNA follows: TGTGCCAGCAGCTCCACTCTGGGCTATTACAATGAGCAGTTCTTC. It yields the protein CASSSTLGYYNEQFF.

The chain couples TRBV5-5 to TRBJ1-1, with unresolved D. This CDR3 comprises 13 residues. Germline lookup yields CDR1 SGHKS and CDR2 YYEKEE (reference sequence). V gave up 1 base and J gave up 1 base, with 5 bases separating them. The CDR3 coding sequence is TGTGCCAGCAGCTTGCGGGGGAACACTGAAGCTTTCTTT. Translating it yields CASSLRGNTEAFF.

This chain uses TRBV7-3 with TRBJ1-5, with a tentative D call TRBD1 (5 bases). The CDR3 covers 13 residues. With 2 bases removed from V and 6 bases from J, the gap between germline ends came to 8 bases. Germline-derived CDR1 and CDR2 are SGHTA and FQGTGA. CDR3 sequence (DNA): TGTGCCAGCAGCTTACAGGGAGGTCAGCCCCAGCATTTT. It translates to CASSLQGGQPQHF. Full variable domain (remainder filled in from reference TRBV7-3 and TRBJ1-5): GAGVSQTPSNKVTEKGKYVELRCDPISGHTALYWYRQSLGQGPEFLIYFQGTGAADDSGLPNDRFFAVRPEGSVSTLKIQRTERGDSAVYLCASSLQGGQPQHFGDGTRLSIL.

The rearrangement uses TRBV6-5 and TRBJ2-5, with D perhaps TRBD2 (5 bases). V lost 7 bases, J lost 7 bases, and 10 bases lay in between. The V gene's germline CDR1 is MNHEY and CDR2 SVGAGI. This CDR3 is built from 11 residues. CDR3 in DNA: TGTGCCAGCAAGAAAGGAGGGACCCAGTACTTC. It translates to CASKKGGTQYF.

The chain has TRBV6-5 and TRBJ1-1; no clear D. V gave up 0 bases and J gave up 7 bases, with 12 bases separating them. CDR1 is MNHEY, CDR2 SVGAGI, per germline. The length of the CDR3 is 14 residues. In DNA form, the CDR3 reads TGTGCCAGCAGTTACTCGAATTCGGGAATTGAAGCTTTCTTT. This codes for CASSYSNSGIEAFF.